This T cell receptor beta chain was sequenced during a study of T cell repertoires in cytomegalovirus infection. Study details: Well-studied HLA-B-restricted epitopes and recently identified HLA-C-restricted epitopes of CMV were both used in the study.

TCRdb reprocessed the reads via MiXCR and lists one record per CDR3 protein. The data hold some 900,000 distinct CDR3 sequences, with less than 35% observed a single time. The trim removed 0 bases at V and 9 bases at J, leaving 7 bases unmatched. Germline-derived CDR1 and CDR2 are LGHNA and YNFKEQ. CDR3 length: 15 amino acids. This clonotype has just a few counts. The antigen is unknown. The sequence derives from a human donor in good health (CMV status not recorded). Some clones in this sample may be carry-over from other donors' samples. The chain employs TRBV4-2 and TRBJ2-1; 8 bases agree with TRBD2. Sequencing used cultured CD8+ T cells from PBMCs, obtained from culture after CMV antigen stimulation. In DNA form, the CDR3 reads TGTGCCAGCAGCCAAGAGGCAGCGGGGGTGGGTGAGCAGTTCTTC. Protein sequence: CASSQEAAGVGEQFF.